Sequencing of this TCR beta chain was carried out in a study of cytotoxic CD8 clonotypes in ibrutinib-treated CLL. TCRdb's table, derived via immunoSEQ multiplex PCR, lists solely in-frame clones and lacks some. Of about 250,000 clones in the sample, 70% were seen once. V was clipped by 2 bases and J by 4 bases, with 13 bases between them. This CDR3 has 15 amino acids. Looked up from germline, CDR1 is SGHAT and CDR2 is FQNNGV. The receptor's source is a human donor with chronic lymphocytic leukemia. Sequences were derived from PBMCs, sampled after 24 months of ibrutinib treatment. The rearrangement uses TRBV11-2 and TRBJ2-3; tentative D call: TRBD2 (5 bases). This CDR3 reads CASSLHTRSADTQYF. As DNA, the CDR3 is TGTGCCAGCAGCTTACATACTAGGAGTGCAGATACGCAGTATTTT.